Listed below are T cell receptor beta chains from one sample, sequenced in a study of shared clonotypes between healthy human individuals. The protocol was immunoSEQ multiplex PCR, while the TCRdb copy is restricted to in-frame clones and leaves out a portion. The data hold around 1.5 million clones, with roughly 98% observed a single time. The sequenced sample consisted of naive CD4+ T cells sorted from blood. These receptor sequences come from a man between 25 and 39 years old in good health. The CDR3 runs from the conserved cysteine through the conserved F or W. The D gene is left open where the match is weak. A row's size may be missing; if present it is once, few, many or a size class.

v_call	clone_size	j_call	cdr3_length	d_call	cdr3_nt	cdr3_aa
TRBV4-3	once	TRBJ2-5	16	TRBD1	TGCGCCAGCAGCCAAGATAGGGGGACAGGGGAAGAGACCCAGTACTTC	CASSQDRGTGEETQYF
TRBV25-1	-	TRBJ2-7	12	-	TGTGCCAGCGGACGAATTAATTTCGAGCAGTACTTC	CASGRINFEQYF
TRBV4-3	-	TRBJ2-4	14	TRBD1	TGCGCCAGCAGCCCCCGGACAGGGGGGAACATTCAGTACTTC	CASSPRTGGNIQYF
TRBV28	-	TRBJ1-4	13	-	TGTGCCAGCCTCGGGCAGAAGAATGAAAAACTGTTTTTT	CASLGQKNEKLFF
TRBV5-4	-	TRBJ2-2	15	TRBD1	TGTGCCAGCAGAGGACAGGGGGTAGGGACCGGGGAGCTGTTTTTT	CASRGQGVGTGELFF
TRBV6-5	-	TRBJ2-1	16	TRBD1	TGTGCCAGCAGTTACGGGGTGGGACAGGATAACAATGAGCAGTTCTTC	CASSYGVGQDNNEQFF
TRBV18	-	TRBJ2-1	16	TRBD1	TGTGCCAGCTCACCCTCCGGGACAGGGGACAACAATGAGCAGTTCTTC	CASSPSGTGDNNEQFF
TRBV7-2	-	TRBJ2-1	17	-	TGTGCCAGCAGCTCGAATGAACAATGGGCAACGAACAATGAGCAGTTCTTC	CASSSNEQWATNNEQFF
TRBV5-1	-	TRBJ2-3	14	-	TGCGCCAGCAGCTTGTCCCAGTACACAGATACGCAGTATTTT	CASSLSQYTDTQYF
TRBV11-3	-	TRBJ2-1	11	-	TGTGCCAGCAGCCTAAACAATGAGCAGTTCTTC	CASSLNNEQFF
TRBV10-1	once	TRBJ2-1	15	TRBD2	TGCGCCAGGACGATAGCGGGCCGCCACTACAATGAGCAGTTCTTC	CARTIAGRHYNEQFF
TRBV6-4	-	TRBJ2-7	14	TRBD2	TGTGCCAGCAGGGGACTAGCGGGAACCTACGAGCAGTACTTC	CASRGLAGTYEQYF
TRBV5-6	once	TRBJ2-1	16	-	TGTGCCAGCAGCTTGGCGGTCCTCGTCTCCTACAATGAGCAGTTCTTC	CASSLAVLVSYNEQFF
TRBV7-9	-	TRBJ2-2	14	-	TGTGCCAGCAGCTTTCCGCAGGGGACCGGGGAGCTGTTTTTT	CASSFPQGTGELFF
TRBV6-5	once	TRBJ2-1	14	-	TGTGCCAGCAGCCCAGGCGGAGAAGGAGCAGTGCAGTTCTTC	CASSPGGEGAVQFF
TRBV30	-	TRBJ1-4	10	-	TGTGCCGGCGGTATCCAAAAACTGTTTTTT	CAGGIQKLFF
TRBV6-1	-	TRBJ2-1	13	-	TGTGCCAGCAGTGAACAGAGTAACAATGAGCAGTTCTTC	CASSEQSNNEQFF
TRBV7-8	-	TRBJ2-7	14	TRBD2	TGTGCCAGCAGCCCGAGGACTAGCGGGAGCGCTCTGTACTTC	CASSPRTSGSALYF
TRBV29-1	-	TRBJ2-7	13	TRBD1	TGCAGCGTTGGGGACAGGGGAACTGTGGGGCAGTACTTC	CSVGDRGTVGQYF
TRBV28	once	TRBJ2-1	16	TRBD2	TGTGCCAGCAGTTTGGAATACGGGAGGGCGTACAATGAGCAGTTCTTC	CASSLEYGRAYNEQFF
TRBV9	-	TRBJ2-3	13	-	TGTGCCAGCAGTGGAAGTTTTACAGATACGCAGTATTTT	CASSGSFTDTQYF
TRBV10-2	-	TRBJ1-4	16	-	TGCGCCAGCAGTGAGAGGAGGGGGGGCGCGGTAGAAAAACTGTTTTTT	CASSERRGGAVEKLFF
TRBV5-4	once	TRBJ2-2	15	-	TGTGCCAGCAGCTCCGGGACGTCGAACACCGGGGAGCTGTTTTTT	CASSSGTSNTGELFF
TRBV7-8	-	TRBJ2-2	13	-	TGTGCCAGCAGCTTAAGGAACACCGGGGAGCTGTTTTTT	CASSLRNTGELFF
TRBV7-9	-	TRBJ1-3	14	-	TGTGCCAGCAGCCTAGGGGTCTCTGGAAACACCATATATTTT	CASSLGVSGNTIYF
TRBV6-1	-	TRBJ2-3	15	TRBD1	TGTGCCAGCAACGGACAGGGGGCGCGGGCAGATACGCAGTATTTT	CASNGQGARADTQYF
TRBV5-4	-	TRBJ2-7	10	-	TGTGCCAGCAGCTTTCAGTTTCGGTACTTC	CASSFQFRYF
TRBV7-9	-	TRBJ2-2	15	TRBD1	TGTGCCAGCAGCTTTCGAGGGGGCGACACCGGGGAGCTGTTTTTT	CASSFRGGDTGELFF
TRBV19	-	TRBJ2-7	12	-	TGTGCCAGTAGCCCGCGAAGCGACGAGCAGTACTTC	CASSPRSDEQYF
TRBV5-1	few	TRBJ2-1	12	-	TGCGCCAGCAGCCCGGGTTACAATGAGCAGTTCTTC	CASSPGYNEQFF
TRBV6-1	-	TRBJ2-3	17	-	TGTGCCAGCAGTGAAGACTTCAGGACACTGAGCACAGATACGCAGTATTTT	CASSEDFRTLSTDTQYF
TRBV4-1	-	TRBJ2-1	16	TRBD2	TGCGCCAGCAGCCAAAGACTAGCGGGAGCCTACAATGAGCAGTTCTTC	CASSQRLAGAYNEQFF
TRBV4-1	-	TRBJ1-3	19	-	TGCGCCAGCAGCCAAGATCCGGCCCAAGGGACCCTCTCTGGAAACACCATATATTTT	CASSQDPAQGTLSGNTIYF
TRBV6-5	-	TRBJ2-5	16	TRBD1	TGTGCCAGCAGTTACCGGACAGGGGTGTACCAAGAGACCCAGTACTTC	CASSYRTGVYQETQYF
TRBV9	-	TRBJ2-5	15	TRBD1	TGTGCCAGCAGCGTAGGGACAGGTCCCCAAGAGACCCAGTACTTC	CASSVGTGPQETQYF
TRBV9	-	TRBJ2-7	14	-	TGTGCCAGCAGCGTAGATCCAGGGACGGGCGAGCAGTACTTC	CASSVDPGTGEQYF
TRBV19	-	TRBJ2-3	12	-	TGTGCCAGTAGTATAAGCACAGATACGCAGTATTTT	CASSISTDTQYF
TRBV18	-	TRBJ2-5	13	-	TGTGCCAGCTCACCGGGATCAAGGGAGACCCAGTACTTC	CASSPGSRETQYF
TRBV5-3	-	TRBJ2-2	17	-	TGTGCCAGAAGCTGGGGGGTCCTGCGATCCGGCACCGGGGAGCTGTTTTTT	CARSWGVLRSGTGELFF
TRBV11-2	-	TRBJ2-1	12	-	TGTGCCAGCAACCTTGGATACAATGAGCAGTTCTTC	CASNLGYNEQFF
TRBV2	once	TRBJ1-1	13	-	TGTACCGACGTCTTGGATTCGAACACTGAAGCTTTCTTT	CTDVLDSNTEAFF
TRBV2	-	TRBJ2-5	16	TRBD1	TGTGCCAGCATAAACCTCCCGGGACAGGGACGGGAGACCCAGTACTTC	CASINLPGQGRETQYF
TRBV14	-	TRBJ1-1	14	-	TGTGCCAGCAGCCAAGACGGGCGGATAACTGAAGCTTTCTTT	CASSQDGRITEAFF
TRBV30	-	TRBJ1-1	11	-	TGTGCCTGGAAGAGAGGTACTGAAGCTTTCTTT	CAWKRGTEAFF
TRBV5-5	-	TRBJ2-7	16	-	TGTGCCAGCAGCCCCGTCCCCAGACAGAAAGCCTACGAGCAGTACTTC	CASSPVPRQKAYEQYF
TRBV28	-	TRBJ1-1	13	-	TGTGCCAGCAGTGCTATCAGGTACACTGAAGCTTTCTTT	CASSAIRYTEAFF
TRBV19	-	TRBJ2-3	13	TRBD1	TGTGCCAGCAAAGGACAGGCTATAGATACGCAGTATTTT	CASKGQAIDTQYF
TRBV10-3	-	TRBJ1-3	16	-	TGTGCCATCGGGGACGACCGGTTAGTTGGAGGAAACACCATATATTTT	CAIGDDRLVGGNTIYF
TRBV5-4	-	TRBJ2-5	18	TRBD2	TGTGCCAGCAGCTTAGGGACTAGCTTGGTCTTGGGGGCAGAGACCCAGTACTTC	CASSLGTSLVLGAETQYF
TRBV6-5	-	TRBJ1-1	15	TRBD1	TGTGCCAGCAGTTGGAGACAGGGTCGGGACACTGAAGCTTTCTTT	CASSWRQGRDTEAFF
TRBV28	-	TRBJ1-4	16	-	TGTGCCAGCAGTTTACTGATGGGACGGACTAATGAAAAACTGTTTTTT	CASSLLMGRTNEKLFF
TRBV6-1	-	TRBJ1-5	12	-	TGTGCCAGCAGGGATACTTTGAGACCCCAGCATTTT	CASRDTLRPQHF
TRBV28	-	TRBJ2-4	17	-	TGTGCCAGCAGTTTATTTAGGGGCGCGGGGGCCAAAAACATTCAGTACTTC	CASSLFRGAGAKNIQYF
TRBV28	once	TRBJ1-1	14	-	TGTGCCAGCAGTTTCGGGTGGGGGAACACTGAAGCTTTCTTT	CASSFGWGNTEAFF
TRBV9	once	TRBJ2-3	16	TRBD1	TGTGCCAGCAGCGCAAGACAGGGGGCGGCGGCAGATACGCAGTATTTT	CASSARQGAAADTQYF
TRBV28	once	TRBJ1-4	11	-	TGTGCCAGCAGTTCAGAGACAGTGCTGTTTTTT	CASSSETVLFF
TRBV5-1	-	TRBJ2-7	15	TRBD2	TGCGCCAGCAGCCCCCTAGCGGACCCCTCCTACGAGCAGTACTTC	CASSPLADPSYEQYF